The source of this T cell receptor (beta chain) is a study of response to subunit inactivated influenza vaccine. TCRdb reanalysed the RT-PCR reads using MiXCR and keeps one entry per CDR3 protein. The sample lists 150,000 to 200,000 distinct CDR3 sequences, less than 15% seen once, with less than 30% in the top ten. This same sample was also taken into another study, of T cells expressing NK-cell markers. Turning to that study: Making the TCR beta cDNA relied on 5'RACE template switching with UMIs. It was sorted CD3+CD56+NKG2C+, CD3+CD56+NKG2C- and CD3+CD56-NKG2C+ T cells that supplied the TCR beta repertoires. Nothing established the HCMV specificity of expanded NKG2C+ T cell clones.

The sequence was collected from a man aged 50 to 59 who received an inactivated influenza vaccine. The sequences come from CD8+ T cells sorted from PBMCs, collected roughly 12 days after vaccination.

CDR3 nucleotides: TGTGCCAGCAGTTACTCAGTGTCGAACACCGGGGAGCTGTTTTTT. This codes for CASSYSVSNTGELFF. This chain joins TRBV6-5 and TRBJ2-2; no firm D call. V shed 0 bases and J shed 0 bases, with 5 bases lying between them. Germline values: CDR1 MNHEY, CDR2 SVGAGI. The length of the CDR3 is 15 residues.